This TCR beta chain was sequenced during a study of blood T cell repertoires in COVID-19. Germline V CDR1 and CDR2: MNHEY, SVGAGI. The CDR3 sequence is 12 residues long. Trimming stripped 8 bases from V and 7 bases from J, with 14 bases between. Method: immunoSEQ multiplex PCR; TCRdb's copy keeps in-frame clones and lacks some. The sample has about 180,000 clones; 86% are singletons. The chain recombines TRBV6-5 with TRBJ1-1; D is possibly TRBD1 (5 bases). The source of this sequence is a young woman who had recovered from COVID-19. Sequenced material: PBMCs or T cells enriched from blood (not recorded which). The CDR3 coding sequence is TGTGCCAGCTTGACGGGGAGGGGTGAAGCTTTCTTT. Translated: CASLTGRGEAFF.